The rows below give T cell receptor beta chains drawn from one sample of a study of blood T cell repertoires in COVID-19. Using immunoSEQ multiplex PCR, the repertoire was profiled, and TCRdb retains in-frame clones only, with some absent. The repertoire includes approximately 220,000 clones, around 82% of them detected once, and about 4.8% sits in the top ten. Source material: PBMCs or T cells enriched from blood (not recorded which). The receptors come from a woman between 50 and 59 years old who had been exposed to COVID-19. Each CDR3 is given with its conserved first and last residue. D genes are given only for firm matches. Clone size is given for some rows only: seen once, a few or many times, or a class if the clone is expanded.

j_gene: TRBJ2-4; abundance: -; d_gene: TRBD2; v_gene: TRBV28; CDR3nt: TGTGCCAGCAGTTTAGGGGGGGTGCCGGGCAAAAACATTCAGTACTTC; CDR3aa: CASSLGGVPGKNIQYF
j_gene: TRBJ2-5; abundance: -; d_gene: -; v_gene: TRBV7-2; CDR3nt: TGTGCCAGCAGCCCGGGAAACAGGGAGGAGACCCAGTACTTC; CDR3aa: CASSPGNREETQYF
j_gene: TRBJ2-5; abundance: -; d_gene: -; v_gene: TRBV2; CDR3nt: TGTGCCAGCAGTCTTACACAGGGACAAGAGACCCAGTACTTC; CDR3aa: CASSLTQGQETQYF
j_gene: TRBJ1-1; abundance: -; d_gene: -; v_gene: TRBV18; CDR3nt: TGTGCCAGCTCGCGGCTGCGGGCCGAAGGCACTGAAGCTTTCTTT; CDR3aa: CASSRLRAEGTEAFF
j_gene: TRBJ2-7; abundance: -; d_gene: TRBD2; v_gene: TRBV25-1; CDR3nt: TGTGCCAGCAGTGAATGGCGGGGGGCCAACTACGAGCAGTACTTC; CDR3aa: CASSEWRGANYEQYF
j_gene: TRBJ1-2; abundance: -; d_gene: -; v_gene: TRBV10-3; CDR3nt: TGTGCCATCAGCCCAGGGGAGCTTGAGTATGGCTACACCTTC; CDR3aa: CAISPGELEYGYTF
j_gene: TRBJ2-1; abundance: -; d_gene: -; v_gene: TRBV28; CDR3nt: TGTGCCAGCATCCCCCTGGCGGGGCGCAGGCAGTTCTTC; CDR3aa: CASIPLAGRRQFF
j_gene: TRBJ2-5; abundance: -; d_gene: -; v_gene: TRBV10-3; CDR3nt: TGTGCCATCAGCGGAGGAGAGACCCAGTACTTC; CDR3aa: CAISGGETQYF
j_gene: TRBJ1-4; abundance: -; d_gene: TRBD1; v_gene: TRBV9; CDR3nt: TGTGCCAGCAGCTTGGGACAGGGTAATGAAAAACTGTTTTTT; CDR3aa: CASSLGQGNEKLFF
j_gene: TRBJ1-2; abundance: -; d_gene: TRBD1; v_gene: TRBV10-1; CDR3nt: TGCGCCAGCAGTCCCAGGGGACAGGGGGCCTACACCTTC; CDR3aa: CASSPRGQGAYTF
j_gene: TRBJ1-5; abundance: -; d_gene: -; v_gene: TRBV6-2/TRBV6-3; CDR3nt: TGTGCCAGCAGTTACTCGACAGTCGGGGGGAGCAATCAGCCCCAGCATTTT; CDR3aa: CASSYSTVGGSNQPQHF
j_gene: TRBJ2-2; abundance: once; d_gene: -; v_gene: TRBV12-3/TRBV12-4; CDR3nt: TGTGCCAGCAGTTTACATTCCGGGGAGCTGTTTTTT; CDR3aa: CASSLHSGELFF
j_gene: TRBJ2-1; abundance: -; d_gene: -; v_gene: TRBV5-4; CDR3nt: TGTGCCAGCAGGGAAGGGGGTGAGCAGTTCTTC; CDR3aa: CASREGGEQFF
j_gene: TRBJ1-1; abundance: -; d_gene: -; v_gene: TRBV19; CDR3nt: TGTGCCAGTAGTGGCCGCCCCGCAGAGGTGGCCCCTGAAGCTTTCTTT; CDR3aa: CASSGRPAEVAPEAFF
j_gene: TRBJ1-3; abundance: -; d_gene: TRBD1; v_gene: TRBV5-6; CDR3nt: TGTGCCAGCAGCCCGACAGGGGGTGTCAACACCATATATTTT; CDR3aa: CASSPTGGVNTIYF
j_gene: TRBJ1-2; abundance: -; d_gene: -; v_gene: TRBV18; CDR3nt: TGTGCCAGCTCACCGACTCGGGAGGCAGATCGTGGCTACACCTTC; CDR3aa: CASSPTREADRGYTF
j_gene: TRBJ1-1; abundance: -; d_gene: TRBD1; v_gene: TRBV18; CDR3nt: TGTGCCAGCTCGCTAGACAGGGGGCGGACTGAAGCTTTCTTT; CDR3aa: CASSLDRGRTEAFF
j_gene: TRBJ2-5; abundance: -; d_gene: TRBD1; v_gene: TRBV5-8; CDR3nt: TGTGCCAGCAGCTTGGCAACGGGACAGCGGGAGACCCAGTACTTC; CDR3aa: CASSLATGQRETQYF
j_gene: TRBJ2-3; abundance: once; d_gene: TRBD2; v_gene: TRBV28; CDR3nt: TGTGCCAGCAGCCGGGGGGGGCAAGCAGATACGCAGTATTTT; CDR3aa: CASSRGGQADTQYF
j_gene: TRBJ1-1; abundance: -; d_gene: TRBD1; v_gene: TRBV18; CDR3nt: TGTGCCAGCTCACCACCGGGGAAGGGGGCTTTTGATAGTGAAGCTTTCTTT; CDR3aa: CASSPPGKGAFDSEAFF
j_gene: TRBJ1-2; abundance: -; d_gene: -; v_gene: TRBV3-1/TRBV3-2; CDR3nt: TGTGCCAGCAGCCAAGAAGGAAAGGGGCTGGTCTATGGCTACACCTTC; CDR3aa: CASSQEGKGLVYGYTF
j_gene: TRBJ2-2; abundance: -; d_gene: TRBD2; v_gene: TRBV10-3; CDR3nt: TGTGCCATCAGTACGGGGGGAGTCACCGGGGAGCTGTTTTTT; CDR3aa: CAISTGGVTGELFF
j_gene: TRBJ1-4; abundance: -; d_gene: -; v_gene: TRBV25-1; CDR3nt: TGTGCCGGAATACAGGGTAAGGAAAAACTGTTTTTT; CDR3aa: CAGIQGKEKLFF
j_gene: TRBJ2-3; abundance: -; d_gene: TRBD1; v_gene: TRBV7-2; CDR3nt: TGTGCCAGCAGCCCACAGGGGGCGGGATTCACAGATACGCAGTATTTT; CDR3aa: CASSPQGAGFTDTQYF
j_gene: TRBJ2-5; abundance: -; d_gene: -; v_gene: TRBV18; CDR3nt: TGTGCCAGCTCACCTACAGGGAGCCTCCAAGAGACCCAGTACTTC; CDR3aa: CASSPTGSLQETQYF
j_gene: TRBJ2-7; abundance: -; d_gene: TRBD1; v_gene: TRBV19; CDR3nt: TGTGCCAGTAGCCAGAGGGACAGGATTTCCTACGAGCAGTACTTC; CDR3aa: CASSQRDRISYEQYF
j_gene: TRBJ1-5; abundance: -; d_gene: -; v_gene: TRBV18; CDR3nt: TGTGCCAGCTCACCACGGGGCCAAAACAGCAATCAGCCCCAGCATTTT; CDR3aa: CASSPRGQNSNQPQHF
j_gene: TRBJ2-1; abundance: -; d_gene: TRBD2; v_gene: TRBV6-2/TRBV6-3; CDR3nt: TGTGCCAGCAGCCGACGTAGCGGGGGGGCTCCGAATGAGCAGTTCTTC; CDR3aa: CASSRRSGGAPNEQFF
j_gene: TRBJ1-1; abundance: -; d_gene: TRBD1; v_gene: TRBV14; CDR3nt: TGTGCCAGCAGCCGGAAGCACAGGGGAATGACTGAAGCTTTCTTT; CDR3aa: CASSRKHRGMTEAFF
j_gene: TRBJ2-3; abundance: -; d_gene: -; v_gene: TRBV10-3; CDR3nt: TGTGCCATCAGCGCGGGGGCCCTCACAGATACGCAGTATTTT; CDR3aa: CAISAGALTDTQYF
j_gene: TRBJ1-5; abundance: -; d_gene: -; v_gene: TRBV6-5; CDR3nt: TGTGCCAGCAGTTGGTCACAGGAAGGCAATCAGCCCCAGCATTTT; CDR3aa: CASSWSQEGNQPQHF
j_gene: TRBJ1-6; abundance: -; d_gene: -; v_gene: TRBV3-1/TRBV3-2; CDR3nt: TGTGCCAGCAGCCACCTAGAATCACCCCTCCACTTT; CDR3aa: CASSHLESPLHF
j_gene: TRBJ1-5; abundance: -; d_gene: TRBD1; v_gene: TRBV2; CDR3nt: TGTGCCAGCAGTGGGGGGACAGGGCAGAATCAGCCCCAGCATTTT; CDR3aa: CASSGGTGQNQPQHF
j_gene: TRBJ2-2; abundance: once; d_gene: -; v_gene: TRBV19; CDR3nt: TGTGCCAGTACTCGAGATAGGGGCTACACCGGGGAGCTGTTTTTT; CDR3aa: CASTRDRGYTGELFF
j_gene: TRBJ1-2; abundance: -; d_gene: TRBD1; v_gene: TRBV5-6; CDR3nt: TGTGCCAGCAGCTTGTACAGGGGGGTAGGAGGCTACACCTTC; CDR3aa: CASSLYRGVGGYTF
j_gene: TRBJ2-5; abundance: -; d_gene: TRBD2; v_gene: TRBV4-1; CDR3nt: TGCGCCAGCAGCCAAGAACTAGCGGAGACCCAGTACTTC; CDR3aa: CASSQELAETQYF
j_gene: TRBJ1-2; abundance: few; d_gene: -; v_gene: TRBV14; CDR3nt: TGTGCCAGCAGCTCTACAGGGAACTATGGCTACACCTTC; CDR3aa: CASSSTGNYGYTF
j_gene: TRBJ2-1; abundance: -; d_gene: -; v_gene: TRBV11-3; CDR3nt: TGTGCCAGCAGCTTTGAAGGGGAGGCGACCAATGAGCAGTTCTTC; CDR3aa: CASSFEGEATNEQFF
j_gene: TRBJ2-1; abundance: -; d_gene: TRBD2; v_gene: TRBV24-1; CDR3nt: TGTGCCACCAGTGATTTCGCGGGGGAGGGATCCTACAATGAGCAGTTCTTC; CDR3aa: CATSDFAGEGSYNEQFF
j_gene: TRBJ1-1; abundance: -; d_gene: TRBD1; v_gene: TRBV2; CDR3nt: TGTGCCAGCAAGGGGGACAGGAACACTGAAGCTTTCTTT; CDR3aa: CASKGDRNTEAFF
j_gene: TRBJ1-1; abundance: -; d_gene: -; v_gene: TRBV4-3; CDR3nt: TGCGCCAGCAGCCAAAGAGGGGGCACTGAAGCTTTCTTT; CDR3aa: CASSQRGGTEAFF
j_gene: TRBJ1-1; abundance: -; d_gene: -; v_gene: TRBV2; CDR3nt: TGTGCCAGTACTGCCACGGGGGGGGGCTTAACGAACACTGAAGCTTTCTTT; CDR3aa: CASTATGGGLTNTEAFF
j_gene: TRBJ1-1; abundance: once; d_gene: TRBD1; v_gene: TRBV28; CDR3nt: TGTGCCAGCAGACCATCCGGGACAGGCCGTGAAGCTTTCTTT; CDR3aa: CASRPSGTGREAFF
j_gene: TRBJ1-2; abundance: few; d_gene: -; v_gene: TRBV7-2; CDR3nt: TGTGCCAGCAGCTTCCCCAGGGAAGGTGGCTACACCTTC; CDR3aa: CASSFPREGGYTF
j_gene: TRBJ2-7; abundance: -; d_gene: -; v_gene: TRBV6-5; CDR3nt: TGTGCCAGCAGTTATGGGGGCGAGGGCTACGAGCAGTACTTC; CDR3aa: CASSYGGEGYEQYF
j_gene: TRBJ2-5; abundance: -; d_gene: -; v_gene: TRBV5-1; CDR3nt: TGCGCCAGCAGCTTGGCGGGGGACAGTCAAGAGACCCAGTACTTC; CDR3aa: CASSLAGDSQETQYF
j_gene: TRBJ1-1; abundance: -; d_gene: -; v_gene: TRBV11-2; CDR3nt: TGTGCCAGCAGCCTTACGGGGGGATTATCATTGAACACTGAAGCTTTCTTT; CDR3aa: CASSLTGGLSLNTEAFF
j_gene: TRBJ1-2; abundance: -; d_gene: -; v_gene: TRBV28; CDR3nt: TGTGCCAGCACCCCTTCAAATCCGGGACAAACCTATGGCTACACCTTC; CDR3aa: CASTPSNPGQTYGYTF
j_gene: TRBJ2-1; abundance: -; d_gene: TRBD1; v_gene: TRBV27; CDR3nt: TGTGCCAGCAGCCTCGGGACAGGGATGTACAATGAGCAGTTCTTC; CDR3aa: CASSLGTGMYNEQFF
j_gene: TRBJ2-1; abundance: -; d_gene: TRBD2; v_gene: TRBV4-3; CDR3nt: TGCGCCAGCAGCCAAGTGATAGCGGGGGGTGAGCAGTTCTTC; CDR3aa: CASSQVIAGGEQFF
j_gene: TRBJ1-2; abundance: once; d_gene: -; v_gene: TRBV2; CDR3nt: TGTGCCAGCACCGCAGGGGCTGGCTACACCTTC; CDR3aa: CASTAGAGYTF
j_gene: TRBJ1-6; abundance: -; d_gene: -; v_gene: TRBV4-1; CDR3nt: TGCGCCAGCAGCCAAGGATGGGTGGGGACACCTGATTCACCCCTCCACTTT; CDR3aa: CASSQGWVGTPDSPLHF
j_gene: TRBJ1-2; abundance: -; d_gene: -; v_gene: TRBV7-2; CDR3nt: TGTGCCAGCACCTCTCGGGGGTCTAACTATGGCTACACCTTC; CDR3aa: CASTSRGSNYGYTF